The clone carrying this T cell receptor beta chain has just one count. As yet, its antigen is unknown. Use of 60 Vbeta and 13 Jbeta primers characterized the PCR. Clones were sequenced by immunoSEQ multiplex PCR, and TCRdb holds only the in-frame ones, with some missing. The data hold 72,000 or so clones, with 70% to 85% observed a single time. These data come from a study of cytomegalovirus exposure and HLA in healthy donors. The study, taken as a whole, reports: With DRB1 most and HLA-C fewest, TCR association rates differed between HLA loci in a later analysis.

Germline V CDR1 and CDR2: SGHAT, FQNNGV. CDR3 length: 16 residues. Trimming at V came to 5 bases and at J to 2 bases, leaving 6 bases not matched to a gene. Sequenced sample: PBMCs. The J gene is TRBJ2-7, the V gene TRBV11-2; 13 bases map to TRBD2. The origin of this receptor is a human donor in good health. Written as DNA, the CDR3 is TGTGCCAGCAGCATGACTAGCGGGAGGTACGCCTACGAGCAGTACTTC. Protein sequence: CASSMTSGRYAYEQYF.